This TCR beta chain is drawn from a study of T cell responses to AZD1222 COVID-19 vaccine. Notes on the study in general: A mostly white British donor set with more females was recruited, and clonal diversity was possibly underestimated. Within unmutated variant regions lay the reported targets of nearly half of spike-specific TCRs. Only a handful of AZD1222 recipients, several in all, had baseline seropositivity.

Germline V gene data show CDR1 as MNHEY and CDR2 as SVGEGT. The CDR3 totals 15 residues. Trimming removed 5 bases from V and 2 bases from J; junction bases left unmatched: 5. Comments on this clone: Its target is not known.

Clones were read by immunoSEQ multiplex PCR, and TCRdb kept only the in-frame ones, dropping some. The data contain about 110,000 clones, about 90% of them singletons. This TCR was recovered from an adult in good health. The gene calls are TRBV6-2 or TRBV6-3 and TRBJ1-5, with 8 bases identical to TRBD1. Sample: peripheral blood, taken on day 0 of AZD1222 vaccination. The DNA of the CDR3 is TGTGCCAGCAGTGACAGGGGCGCTGGCAATCAGCCCCAGCATTTT. The encoded protein is CASSDRGAGNQPQHF.